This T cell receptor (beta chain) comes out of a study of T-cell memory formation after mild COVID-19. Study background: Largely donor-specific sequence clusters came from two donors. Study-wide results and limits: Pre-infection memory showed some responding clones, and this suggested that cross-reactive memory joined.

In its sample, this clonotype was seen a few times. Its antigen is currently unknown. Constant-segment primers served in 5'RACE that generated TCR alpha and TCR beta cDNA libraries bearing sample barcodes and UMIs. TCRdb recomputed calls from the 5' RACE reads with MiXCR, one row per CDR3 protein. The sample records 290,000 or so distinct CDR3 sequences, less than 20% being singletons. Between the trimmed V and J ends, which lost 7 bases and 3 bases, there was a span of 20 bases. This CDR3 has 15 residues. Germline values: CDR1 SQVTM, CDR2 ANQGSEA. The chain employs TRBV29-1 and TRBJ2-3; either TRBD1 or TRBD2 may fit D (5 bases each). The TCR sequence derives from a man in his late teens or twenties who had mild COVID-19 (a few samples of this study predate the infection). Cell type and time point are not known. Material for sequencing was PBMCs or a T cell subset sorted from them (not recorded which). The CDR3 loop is CSAHLRGKGTDTQYF. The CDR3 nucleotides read TGCAGCGCCCACCTACGGGGAAAGGGGACAGATACGCAGTATTTT.